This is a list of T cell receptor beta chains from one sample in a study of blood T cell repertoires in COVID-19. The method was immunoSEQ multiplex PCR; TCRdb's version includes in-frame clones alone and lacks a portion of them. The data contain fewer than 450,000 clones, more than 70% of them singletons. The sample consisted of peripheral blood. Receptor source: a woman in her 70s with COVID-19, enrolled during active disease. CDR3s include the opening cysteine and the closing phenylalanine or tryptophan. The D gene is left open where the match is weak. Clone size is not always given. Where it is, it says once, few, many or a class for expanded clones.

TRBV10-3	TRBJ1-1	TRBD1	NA	CAISGSTGAEAFF	TGTGCCATCAGTGGCTCAACAGGGGCTGAAGCTTTCTTT
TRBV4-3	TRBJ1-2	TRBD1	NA	CASSQDEGQGGGDGYTF	TGCGCCAGCAGCCAAGATGAGGGACAGGGTGGCGGGGATGGCTACACCTTC
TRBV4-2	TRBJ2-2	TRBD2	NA	CASSQETSGGYTGELFF	TGTGCCAGCAGCCAGGAGACTAGCGGGGGATACACCGGGGAGCTGTTTTTT
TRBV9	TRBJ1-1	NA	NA	CASSVGQLNTEAFF	TGTGCCAGCAGCGTCGGACAACTGAACACTGAAGCTTTCTTT
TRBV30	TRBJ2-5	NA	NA	CAWSGVGRETQYF	TGTGCCTGGAGTGGGGTGGGGCGAGAGACCCAGTACTTC
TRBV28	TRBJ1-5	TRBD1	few	CASSRTGREDQPQHF	TGTGCCAGCAGTCGGACAGGGAGAGAAGATCAGCCCCAGCATTTT
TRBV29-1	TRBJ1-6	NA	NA	CSVEGVYLSGGGRCNSPLHF	TGCAGCGTTGAAGGAGTTTACCTATCTGGGGGGGGTCGGTGTAATTCACCCCTCCACTTT
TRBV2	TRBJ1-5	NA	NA	CASNPSDGFLQPQHF	TGTGCCAGCAACCCCTCCGACGGGTTTCTTCAGCCCCAGCATTTT
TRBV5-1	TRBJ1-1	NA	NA	CASSHGQRTNTEAFF	TGCGCCAGCAGCCACGGACAGCGTACCAACACTGAAGCTTTCTTT
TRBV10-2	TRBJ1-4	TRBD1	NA	CASSEPRTGKGEKLFF	TGCGCCAGCAGTGAGCCCCGGACAGGGAAAGGTGAAAAACTGTTTTTT
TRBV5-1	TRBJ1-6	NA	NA	CASTTLPGQDSPLHF	TGCGCCAGCACCACCCTCCCAGGGCAGGATTCACCCCTCCACTTT
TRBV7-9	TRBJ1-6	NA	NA	CASSPGGYSPLHF	TGTGCCAGCAGCCCCGGGGGATATTCACCCCTCCACTTT
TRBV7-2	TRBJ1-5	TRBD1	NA	CASSGSGGAGQPQHF	TGTGCCAGCAGCGGGTCAGGGGGCGCGGGTCAGCCCCAGCATTTT
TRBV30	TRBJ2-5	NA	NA	CAWSPGTSQYQETQYF	TGTGCCTGGAGTCCCGGGACTTCTCAGTACCAAGAGACCCAGTACTTC
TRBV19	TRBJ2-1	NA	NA	CASNEGANEQFF	TGTGCCAGTAATGAGGGTGCGAATGAGCAGTTCTTC
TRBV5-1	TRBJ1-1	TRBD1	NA	CASSPYGTGETEAFF	TGCGCCAGCAGCCCGTATGGGACAGGGGAAACTGAAGCTTTCTTT
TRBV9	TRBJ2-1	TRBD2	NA	CASTSGGSSYNEQFF	TGTGCCAGCACCTCGGGGGGAAGCTCCTACAATGAGCAGTTCTTC
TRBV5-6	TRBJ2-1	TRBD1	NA	CASSLVRAGGYNEQFF	TGTGCCAGCAGCTTGGTACGGGCAGGGGGCTACAATGAGCAGTTCTTC
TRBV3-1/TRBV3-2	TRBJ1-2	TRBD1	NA	CASSPTGNGYTF	TGTGCCAGCAGCCCGACAGGGAATGGCTACACCTTC